The clone carrying this TCR beta chain was found a few times. This sample is part of a study of T-cell reconstitution after alpha-beta-depleted transplantation in children. This CDR3 comprises 15 residues. Germline loops: CDR1 MNHEY, CDR2 SVGAGI. Trimming took 3 bases from V and 3 from J, leaving 12 bases between them. Unique molecular identifiers tagged the TCRbeta library. One entry per CDR3 protein results from TCRdb running MiXCR on the PCR reads. The profile shows under 450,000 distinct CDR3 sequences, less than 15% of them singletons. The V call is TRBV6-5, the J call TRBJ1-3; tentative D call: TRBD1 (6 bases). The TCR was taken from a human donor who donated a stem cell graft to a child with Fanconi anemia. The source was PBMCs, collected from the stem cell graft. The CDR3 spells CASSYEGVDGNTIYF. The CDR3 DNA sequence: TGTGCCAGCAGTTATGAGGGGGTTGATGGAAACACCATATATTTT.